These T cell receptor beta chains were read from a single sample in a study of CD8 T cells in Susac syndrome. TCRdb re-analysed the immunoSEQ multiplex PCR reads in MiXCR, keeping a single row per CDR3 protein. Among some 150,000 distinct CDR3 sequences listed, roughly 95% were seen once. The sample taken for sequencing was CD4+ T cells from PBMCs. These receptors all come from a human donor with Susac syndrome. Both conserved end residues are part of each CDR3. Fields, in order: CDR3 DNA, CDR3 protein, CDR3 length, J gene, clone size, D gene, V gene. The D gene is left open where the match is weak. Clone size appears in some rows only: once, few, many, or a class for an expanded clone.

CDR3nt: TGTGCCAGTTCGCTAGCGACAACAGATACGCAGTATTTT
CDR3aa: CASSLATTDTQYF
len: 13
j_gene: TRBJ2-3
abundance: NA
d_gene: NA
v_gene: TRBV19

CDR3nt: TGTGCCAGCAGTGAAAAGGGGCGCGGTTCACCCCTCCACTTT
CDR3aa: CASSEKGRGSPLHF
len: 14
j_gene: TRBJ1-6
abundance: NA
d_gene: NA
v_gene: TRBV2

CDR3nt: TGTGCCACCAGCACCGTTTGGGGGTCCTACGAGCAGTACTTC
CDR3aa: CATSTVWGSYEQYF
len: 14
j_gene: TRBJ2-7
abundance: NA
d_gene: NA
v_gene: TRBV15

CDR3nt: TGCAGTGCCCGGCCGTCGGGCAAACGGGCTGAAGCTTTCTTT
CDR3aa: CSARPSGKRAEAFF
len: 14
j_gene: TRBJ1-1
abundance: NA
d_gene: NA
v_gene: TRBV20-1

CDR3nt: TGCAGTGCCCTTAGCGGGCAAGAGACCCAGTACTTC
CDR3aa: CSALSGQETQYF
len: 12
j_gene: TRBJ2-5
abundance: once
d_gene: TRBD2
v_gene: TRBV20-1

CDR3nt: TGTGCCAGCAGCTTAGCTCTGGGTCGAGCTTTCTTT
CDR3aa: CASSLALGRAFF
len: 12
j_gene: TRBJ1-1
abundance: NA
d_gene: NA
v_gene: TRBV7-9

CDR3nt: TGTGCCAGCAGTTTGAGCCACTCCTACAATGAGCAGTTCTTC
CDR3aa: CASSLSHSYNEQFF
len: 14
j_gene: TRBJ2-1
abundance: NA
d_gene: NA
v_gene: TRBV6-2/TRBV6-3

CDR3nt: TGTGCCAGCGAGGGGCGGAATGAGCAGTTCTTC
CDR3aa: CASEGRNEQFF
len: 11
j_gene: TRBJ2-1
abundance: NA
d_gene: NA
v_gene: TRBV14

CDR3nt: TGTGCCAGCAGCTTTGACGGGAAAGGGGGAGCTTTCTTT
CDR3aa: CASSFDGKGGAFF
len: 13
j_gene: TRBJ1-1
abundance: NA
d_gene: NA
v_gene: TRBV7-9

CDR3nt: TGTGCCAGCAGTGTCGGTCCAGGGCAAGGCTACACCTTC
CDR3aa: CASSVGPGQGYTF
len: 13
j_gene: TRBJ1-2
abundance: NA
d_gene: NA
v_gene: TRBV2

CDR3nt: TGCAGCGTTCGGGGACAGGCGAACACTGAAGCTTTCTTT
CDR3aa: CSVRGQANTEAFF
len: 13
j_gene: TRBJ1-1
abundance: once
d_gene: TRBD1
v_gene: TRBV29-1

CDR3nt: TGTGCCAGCTCACTGCAGACTAGCTCCTACGAGCAGTACTTC
CDR3aa: CASSLQTSSYEQYF
len: 14
j_gene: TRBJ2-7
abundance: NA
d_gene: NA
v_gene: TRBV18

CDR3nt: TGTGCCAGCAGCCGAGGACGGGATAATTCACCCCTCCACTTT
CDR3aa: CASSRGRDNSPLHF
len: 14
j_gene: TRBJ1-6
abundance: NA
d_gene: NA
v_gene: TRBV6-5

CDR3nt: TGCAGTGCTAGAGCCCTTGGGACTAGCGTAGGAGAGACCCAGTACTTC
CDR3aa: CSARALGTSVGETQYF
len: 16
j_gene: TRBJ2-5
abundance: NA
d_gene: TRBD2
v_gene: TRBV20-1

CDR3nt: TGCAGCGTGAGCTGGGGACAGGGGGCCTACGAGCAGTACTTC
CDR3aa: CSVSWGQGAYEQYF
len: 14
j_gene: TRBJ2-7
abundance: NA
d_gene: TRBD1
v_gene: TRBV29-1

CDR3nt: TGTGCCAGCAGCACTCAAGCGGGGGGCGCAGATACGCAGTATTTT
CDR3aa: CASSTQAGGADTQYF
len: 15
j_gene: TRBJ2-3
abundance: NA
d_gene: TRBD2
v_gene: TRBV7-3

CDR3nt: TGCAGCGTTGACCGGACGGGGACACGCACAGATACGCAGTATTTT
CDR3aa: CSVDRTGTRTDTQYF
len: 15
j_gene: TRBJ2-3
abundance: NA
d_gene: NA
v_gene: TRBV29-1

CDR3nt: TGCGCCAGCAGTCAACCGGGGAGGGGAAGGGATGAGCAGTTCTTC
CDR3aa: CASSQPGRGRDEQFF
len: 15
j_gene: TRBJ2-1
abundance: once
d_gene: TRBD2
v_gene: TRBV23-1

CDR3nt: TGCGCCAGCAGCACTAGCGGGGGGCGCACCGGGGAGCTGTTTTTT
CDR3aa: CASSTSGGRTGELFF
len: 15
j_gene: TRBJ2-2
abundance: NA
d_gene: TRBD2
v_gene: TRBV5-1

CDR3nt: TGTGCCAGCAGCGACCCAGCAGTCAATGAGCAGTTCTTC
CDR3aa: CASSDPAVNEQFF
len: 13
j_gene: TRBJ2-1
abundance: NA
d_gene: NA
v_gene: TRBV6-1

CDR3nt: TGCGCCAGCAGCCCGGGACGACCCGAGGACACCATATATTTT
CDR3aa: CASSPGRPEDTIYF
len: 14
j_gene: TRBJ1-3
abundance: NA
d_gene: NA
v_gene: TRBV5-1

CDR3nt: TGTGCCAGCAGCGTAGATGGGGGTGGGGAGCTGTTTTTT
CDR3aa: CASSVDGGGELFF
len: 13
j_gene: TRBJ2-2
abundance: NA
d_gene: NA
v_gene: TRBV9

CDR3nt: TGCAGCGTTGTAGCGGGTGACTATGGCTACACCTTC
CDR3aa: CSVVAGDYGYTF
len: 12
j_gene: TRBJ1-2
abundance: NA
d_gene: NA
v_gene: TRBV29-1

CDR3nt: TGCAGTGCTGGTTTGGAAGCTTTCTTT
CDR3aa: CSAGLEAFF
len: 9
j_gene: TRBJ1-1
abundance: NA
d_gene: NA
v_gene: TRBV20-1

CDR3nt: TGCAGCGTGGAGGGACAGCGCTACACCTTC
CDR3aa: CSVEGQRYTF
len: 10
j_gene: TRBJ1-2
abundance: NA
d_gene: TRBD1
v_gene: TRBV29-1

CDR3nt: TGTGCCAGCAGCTTCAACTGGGCGCGGGGGGGGACTAGTGCAGATACGCAGTATTTT
CDR3aa: CASSFNWARGGTSADTQYF
len: 19
j_gene: TRBJ2-3
abundance: NA
d_gene: TRBD2
v_gene: TRBV11-2

CDR3nt: TGCGCCAGCAGCTCAGACGGACTACAAGAGACCCAGTACTTC
CDR3aa: CASSSDGLQETQYF
len: 14
j_gene: TRBJ2-5
abundance: NA
d_gene: NA
v_gene: TRBV5-1

CDR3nt: TGTGCCAGCAGGCGGACTAGCGGGGGACACTACGAGCAGTACTTC
CDR3aa: CASRRTSGGHYEQYF
len: 15
j_gene: TRBJ2-7
abundance: NA
d_gene: TRBD2
v_gene: TRBV14

CDR3nt: TGTGCCAGCAGCTTACGCCGGGACGGCTATGGCTACACCTTC
CDR3aa: CASSLRRDGYGYTF
len: 14
j_gene: TRBJ1-2
abundance: NA
d_gene: NA
v_gene: TRBV11-1

CDR3nt: TGTGCCAGCTCACCTAGACAGGGAATGGGCACAGATACGCAGTATTTT
CDR3aa: CASSPRQGMGTDTQYF
len: 16
j_gene: TRBJ2-3
abundance: NA
d_gene: TRBD1
v_gene: TRBV18

CDR3nt: TGCAGCGTTGGTACAGGGGGAAATGGCTACACCTTC
CDR3aa: CSVGTGGNGYTF
len: 12
j_gene: TRBJ1-2
abundance: NA
d_gene: TRBD1
v_gene: TRBV29-1

CDR3nt: TGTGCCTGCAAAGGGACAGGGGGACACGAGCAGTACTTC
CDR3aa: CACKGTGGHEQYF
len: 13
j_gene: TRBJ2-7
abundance: NA
d_gene: TRBD1
v_gene: TRBV6-5

CDR3nt: TGTGCCAGCAGCCTCAGGCGGGGGAGTGAAGCTTTCTTT
CDR3aa: CASSLRRGSEAFF
len: 13
j_gene: TRBJ1-1
abundance: NA
d_gene: NA
v_gene: TRBV27

CDR3nt: TGTGCCAGCAGCCCTCGGGCAGGGCACTTGAACACTGAAGCTTTCTTT
CDR3aa: CASSPRAGHLNTEAFF
len: 16
j_gene: TRBJ1-1
abundance: once
d_gene: NA
v_gene: TRBV11-2

CDR3nt: TGTGCCAGCTCTGCAGAAGGGGGCTCCTACGAGCAGTACTTC
CDR3aa: CASSAEGGSYEQYF
len: 14
j_gene: TRBJ2-7
abundance: NA
d_gene: NA
v_gene: TRBV18

CDR3nt: TGTGCCAGCTCACCACGGTTACGTGGGGAGGGCACAGATACGCAGTATTTT
CDR3aa: CASSPRLRGEGTDTQYF
len: 17
j_gene: TRBJ2-3
abundance: NA
d_gene: NA
v_gene: TRBV18

CDR3nt: TGTGCCACAGGGAAAAACAATGAGCAGTTCTTC
CDR3aa: CATGKNNEQFF
len: 11
j_gene: TRBJ2-1
abundance: NA
d_gene: NA
v_gene: TRBV24-1

CDR3nt: TGTGCCAGCAGCCAAGGGAGGGAAAAACTGTTTTTT
CDR3aa: CASSQGREKLFF
len: 12
j_gene: TRBJ1-4
abundance: NA
d_gene: NA
v_gene: TRBV7-2

CDR3nt: TGTGCCAGCAGCCACAGGACTGAACGTGGCGAGCAGTACTTC
CDR3aa: CASSHRTERGEQYF
len: 14
j_gene: TRBJ2-7
abundance: NA
d_gene: NA
v_gene: TRBV3-1

CDR3nt: TGTGCCAGCAGCGACGACAGGGGGCATATCGGGGCTTTCTTT
CDR3aa: CASSDDRGHIGAFF
len: 14
j_gene: TRBJ1-1
abundance: once
d_gene: TRBD1
v_gene: TRBV7-9

CDR3nt: TGCAGTGCTACCCTAACAGGGGGCGAGAACTATGGCTACACCTTC
CDR3aa: CSATLTGGENYGYTF
len: 15
j_gene: TRBJ1-2
abundance: once
d_gene: TRBD1
v_gene: TRBV20-1

CDR3nt: TGCAGTGCTGCCCGGGAGGGGGGAAACACCATATATTTT
CDR3aa: CSAAREGGNTIYF
len: 13
j_gene: TRBJ1-3
abundance: NA
d_gene: NA
v_gene: TRBV20-1

CDR3nt: TGTGCCAGCAGTGAAGAGGTAGCGAAAGATACGCAGTATTTT
CDR3aa: CASSEEVAKDTQYF
len: 14
j_gene: TRBJ2-3
abundance: NA
d_gene: NA
v_gene: TRBV2

CDR3nt: TGCAGCGTTGAAAACGGGGGGGAAAGGGAGACCCAGTACTTC
CDR3aa: CSVENGGERETQYF
len: 14
j_gene: TRBJ2-5
abundance: NA
d_gene: TRBD2
v_gene: TRBV29-1

CDR3nt: TGTGCCAGCAGTTTACACAATGAGCAGTTCTTC
CDR3aa: CASSLHNEQFF
len: 11
j_gene: TRBJ2-1
abundance: NA
d_gene: NA
v_gene: TRBV6-5

CDR3nt: TGCGCCAGCGGTCGGGACAGCAATTCACCCCTCCACTTT
CDR3aa: CASGRDSNSPLHF
len: 13
j_gene: TRBJ1-6
abundance: NA
d_gene: TRBD1
v_gene: TRBV5-1

CDR3nt: TGTGCCAGCAGCTTAAAAGGAAATTCACCCCTCCACTTT
CDR3aa: CASSLKGNSPLHF
len: 13
j_gene: TRBJ1-6
abundance: NA
d_gene: NA
v_gene: TRBV7-2

CDR3nt: TGTGCCAGCAGCTGGATAGCGGGGGCCTACGAGCAGTACTTC
CDR3aa: CASSWIAGAYEQYF
len: 14
j_gene: TRBJ2-7
abundance: NA
d_gene: TRBD2
v_gene: TRBV7-2

CDR3nt: TGTGCCAGCAGCGATGGAGATACGCAGTATTTT
CDR3aa: CASSDGDTQYF
len: 11
j_gene: TRBJ2-3
abundance: NA
d_gene: NA
v_gene: TRBV9

CDR3nt: TGCAGCGTTGGGGGTTTTCATGGCTACACCTTC
CDR3aa: CSVGGFHGYTF
len: 11
j_gene: TRBJ1-2
abundance: once
d_gene: NA
v_gene: TRBV29-1

CDR3nt: TGCAGCGTTCTGGCAGCGGGGGGTGAGACCCAGTACTTC
CDR3aa: CSVLAAGGETQYF
len: 13
j_gene: TRBJ2-5
abundance: NA
d_gene: TRBD2
v_gene: TRBV29-1

CDR3nt: TGCAGTGCTAGTCCAGGTCCCTCTTACGAGCAGTACTTC
CDR3aa: CSASPGPSYEQYF
len: 13
j_gene: TRBJ2-7
abundance: NA
d_gene: NA
v_gene: TRBV20-1

CDR3nt: TGCAGTGCTTCACCGGGACAGGTCGCTTACGAGCAGTACTTC
CDR3aa: CSASPGQVAYEQYF
len: 14
j_gene: TRBJ2-7
abundance: NA
d_gene: TRBD1
v_gene: TRBV20-1

CDR3nt: TGCGCCAGCAGCCAACGGGACCTAACACCCCTCCACTTT
CDR3aa: CASSQRDLTPLHF
len: 13
j_gene: TRBJ1-6
abundance: NA
d_gene: NA
v_gene: TRBV4-1

CDR3nt: TGTGCCAGCAGTGGGGGGACAGGGAGTCCTAGGACCGGGGAGCTGTTTTTT
CDR3aa: CASSGGTGSPRTGELFF
len: 17
j_gene: TRBJ2-2
abundance: NA
d_gene: TRBD1
v_gene: TRBV9

CDR3nt: TGCGCCAGCCGTCGAAATACAGGGACCTACAATGAGCAGTTCTTC
CDR3aa: CASRRNTGTYNEQFF
len: 15
j_gene: TRBJ2-1
abundance: NA
d_gene: NA
v_gene: TRBV5-1

CDR3nt: TGCAGCGTTACCGGAGGAGGCGAGCAGTACTTC
CDR3aa: CSVTGGGEQYF
len: 11
j_gene: TRBJ2-7
abundance: NA
d_gene: NA
v_gene: TRBV29-1

CDR3nt: TGCGCCAGCAGCCATCCCGCCCGGGGGAGTAGCAATCAGCCCCAGCATTTT
CDR3aa: CASSHPARGSSNQPQHF
len: 17
j_gene: TRBJ1-5
abundance: NA
d_gene: NA
v_gene: TRBV4-1

CDR3nt: TGTGCCACCAGCGCAACTATTGGGCAGTTCTTC
CDR3aa: CATSATIGQFF
len: 11
j_gene: TRBJ2-1
abundance: once
d_gene: NA
v_gene: TRBV15